This TCR beta chain appears in the sequencing data of a study of blood T cell repertoires in COVID-19. Study as a whole: There were acute and convalescent COVID-19 samples, and they came from the United States, Italy and Spain. PBMCs, B-cell-depleted T cells, or T cells were the source of the cDNA or gDNA that made up the material.

The method was immunoSEQ multiplex PCR; TCRdb's version includes in-frame clones alone and lacks a portion of them. There are roughly 250,000 clones in the sample; about 90% occur only once, and more than 6% lies in the top ten. Germline values: CDR1 MDHEN, CDR2 SYDVKM. The germline V and J ends were trimmed by 3 bases and 10 bases, with 12 bases remaining between them. The CDR3 contains 13 residues. The rearrangement links TRBV28 to TRBJ1-4; possible D gene TRBD1, 6 bases. The sequence was collected from a man aged 55 to 70 who had recovered from COVID-19. Source material: peripheral blood. The CDR3 coding sequence is TGTGCCAGCAGTTTGTACAGGGATGGAAAACTGTTTTTT. As protein: CASSLYRDGKLFF.